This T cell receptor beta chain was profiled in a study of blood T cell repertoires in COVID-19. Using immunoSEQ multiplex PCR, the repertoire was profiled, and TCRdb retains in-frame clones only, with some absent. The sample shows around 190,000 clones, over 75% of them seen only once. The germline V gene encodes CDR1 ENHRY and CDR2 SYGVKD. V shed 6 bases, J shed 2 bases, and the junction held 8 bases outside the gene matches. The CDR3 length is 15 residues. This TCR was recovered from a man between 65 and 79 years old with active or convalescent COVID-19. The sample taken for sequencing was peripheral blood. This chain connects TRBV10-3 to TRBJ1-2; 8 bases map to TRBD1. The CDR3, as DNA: TGTGCCATCAGGGAAGGGGACAGGAGCAACTATGGCTACACCTTC. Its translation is CAIREGDRSNYGYTF.